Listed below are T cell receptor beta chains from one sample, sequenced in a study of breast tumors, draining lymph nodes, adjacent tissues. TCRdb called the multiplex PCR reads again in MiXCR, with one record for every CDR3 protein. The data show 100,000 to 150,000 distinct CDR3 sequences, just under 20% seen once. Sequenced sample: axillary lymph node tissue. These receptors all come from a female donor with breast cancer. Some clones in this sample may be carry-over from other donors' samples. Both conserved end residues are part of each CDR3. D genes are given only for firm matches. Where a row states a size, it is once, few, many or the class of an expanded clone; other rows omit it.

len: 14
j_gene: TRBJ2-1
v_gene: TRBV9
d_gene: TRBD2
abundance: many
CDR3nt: TGTGCCAGCAGCCGGGGGGGCCTAGGCCGTGAGCAGTTCTTC
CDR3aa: CASSRGGLGREQFF

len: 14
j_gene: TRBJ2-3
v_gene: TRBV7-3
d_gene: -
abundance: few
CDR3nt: TGTGCCAGCAGCTCCTGGGGCGGGGTAGATACGCAGTATTTT
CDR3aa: CASSSWGGVDTQYF

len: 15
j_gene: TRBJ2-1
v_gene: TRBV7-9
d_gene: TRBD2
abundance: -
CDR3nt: TGTGCCGGCATTACGGCGGGAGGGCCGGAGAATGAGCAGTTCTTC
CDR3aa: CAGITAGGPENEQFF

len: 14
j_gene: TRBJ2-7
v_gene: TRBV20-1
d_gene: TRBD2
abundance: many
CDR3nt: TGCAGTGCTAGGACCCCGGGACTAGCTACCGAGCAGTACTTC
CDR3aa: CSARTPGLATEQYF

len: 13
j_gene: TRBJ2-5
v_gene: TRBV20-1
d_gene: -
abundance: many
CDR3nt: TGCAGTGCAACACCGGGGATCCAAGAGACCCAGTACTTC
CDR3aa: CSATPGIQETQYF

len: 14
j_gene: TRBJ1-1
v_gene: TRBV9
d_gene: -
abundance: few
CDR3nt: TGTGCCAGCAGCGTAGGGGCAGGGAACACTGAAGCTTTCTTT
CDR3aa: CASSVGAGNTEAFF

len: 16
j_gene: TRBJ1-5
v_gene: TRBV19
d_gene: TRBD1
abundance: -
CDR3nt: TGTGCCAGTAGTATTATCCAGGGGGCTAGCAATCAGCCCCAGCATTTT
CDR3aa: CASSIIQGASNQPQHF

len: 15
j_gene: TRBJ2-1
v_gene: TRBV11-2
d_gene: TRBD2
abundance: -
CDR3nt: TGTGCCAGCAGCAAACTAGCGGTCTCCTACAATGAGCAGTTCTTC
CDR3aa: CASSKLAVSYNEQFF

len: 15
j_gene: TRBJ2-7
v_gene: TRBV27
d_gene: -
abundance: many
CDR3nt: TGTGCCAGCAGTTTAGTGGGTTCGGGGGTCTACGAGCAGTACTTC
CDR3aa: CASSLVGSGVYEQYF

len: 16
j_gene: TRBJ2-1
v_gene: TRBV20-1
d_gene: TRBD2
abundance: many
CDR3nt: TGCAGTGCCAAATCCTTTGTAGCGGGGGGCTACAATGAGCAGTTCTTC
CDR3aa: CSAKSFVAGGYNEQFF

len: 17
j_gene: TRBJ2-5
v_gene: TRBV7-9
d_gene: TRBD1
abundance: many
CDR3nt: TGTGCCAGCAGCCGGACAGGGTCCCGGGAGACCCAAGAGACCCAGTACTTC
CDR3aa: CASSRTGSRETQETQYF

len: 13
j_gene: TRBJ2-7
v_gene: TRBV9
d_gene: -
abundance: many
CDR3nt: TGTGCCAGCAGCGTTAACCCCTCCTACGAGCAGTACTTC
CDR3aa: CASSVNPSYEQYF

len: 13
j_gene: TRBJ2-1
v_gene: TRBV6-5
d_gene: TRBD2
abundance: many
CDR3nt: TGTGCCAGCAGCAGACTAGCGGGAGTTGAGCAGTTCTTC
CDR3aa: CASSRLAGVEQFF

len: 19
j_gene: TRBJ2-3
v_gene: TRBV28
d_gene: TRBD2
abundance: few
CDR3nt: TGTGCCAGCAGTTCGGATAGCGGGAGGGCGGGTTTGAACTTCGATACGCAGTATTTT
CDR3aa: CASSSDSGRAGLNFDTQYF

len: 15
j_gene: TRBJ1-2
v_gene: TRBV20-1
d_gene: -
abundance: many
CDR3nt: TGCAGTGCGGACCCAAGGGACATTATACGTATGGTATACACCTTC
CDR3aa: CSADPRDIIRMVYTF

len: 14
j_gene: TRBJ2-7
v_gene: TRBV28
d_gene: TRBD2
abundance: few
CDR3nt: TGTGCCAGCAGGCCTGGGGGGGTAACCTACGAGCAGTACTTC
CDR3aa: CASRPGGVTYEQYF

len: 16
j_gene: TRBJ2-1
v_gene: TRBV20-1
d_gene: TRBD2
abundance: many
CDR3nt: TGCAGTGCTCTAACCCAGGGACTAGCGGGACACAATGAGCAGTTCTTC
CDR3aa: CSALTQGLAGHNEQFF

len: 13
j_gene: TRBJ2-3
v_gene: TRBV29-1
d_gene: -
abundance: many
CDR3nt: TGCAGCGTTGTTGGGGGAGTATCAGATACGCAGTATTTT
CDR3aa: CSVVGGVSDTQYF

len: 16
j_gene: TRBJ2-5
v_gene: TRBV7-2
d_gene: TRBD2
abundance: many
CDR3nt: TGTGCCAGCAGCTTTAGACTAGCGGGGGGGCGAGAGACCCAGTACTTC
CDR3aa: CASSFRLAGGRETQYF

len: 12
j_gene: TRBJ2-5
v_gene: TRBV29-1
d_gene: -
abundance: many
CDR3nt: TGCAGCGCTGACGCCAGGCAAGAGACCCAGTACTTC
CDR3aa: CSADARQETQYF

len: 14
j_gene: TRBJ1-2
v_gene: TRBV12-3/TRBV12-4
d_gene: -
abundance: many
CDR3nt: TGTGCCAGCAGTTTATCTTCCCGACCGAGTGGCTACACCTTC
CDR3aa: CASSLSSRPSGYTF

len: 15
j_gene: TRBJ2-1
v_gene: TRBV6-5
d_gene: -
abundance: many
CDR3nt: TGTGCCAGCAGTTATGGGGGCGCCGCTTACAATGAGCAGTTCTTC
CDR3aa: CASSYGGAAYNEQFF

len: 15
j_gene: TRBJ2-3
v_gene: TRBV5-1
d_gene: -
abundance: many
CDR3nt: TGCGCCAGCAGCTTGGCCACTGGCGACGCAGATACGCAGTATTTT
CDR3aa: CASSLATGDADTQYF

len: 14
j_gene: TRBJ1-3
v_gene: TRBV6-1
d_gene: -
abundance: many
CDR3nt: TGTGCCAGCAGCAAGGGGGGGTCTGGAAACACCATATATTTT
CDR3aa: CASSKGGSGNTIYF

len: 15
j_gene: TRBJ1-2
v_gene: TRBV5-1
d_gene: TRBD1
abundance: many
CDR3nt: TGCGCCAGCAGCTTGGGGGGACAGGGGGCTGATGGCTACACCTTC
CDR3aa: CASSLGGQGADGYTF

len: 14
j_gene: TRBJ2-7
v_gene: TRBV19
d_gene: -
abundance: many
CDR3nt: TGTGCCAGTAGCCCGGGACACCAATCCTACGAGCAGTACTTC
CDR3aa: CASSPGHQSYEQYF

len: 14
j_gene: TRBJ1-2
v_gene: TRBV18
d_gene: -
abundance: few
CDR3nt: TGTGCCAGCTCACCCCAGGGGCAGAACTATGGCTACACCTTC
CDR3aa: CASSPQGQNYGYTF

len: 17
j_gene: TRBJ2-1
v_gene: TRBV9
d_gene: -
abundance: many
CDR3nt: TGTGCCAGCAGCGTAGGGCCAAAGGGATTTCGTCTAGATGAGCAGTTCTTC
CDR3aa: CASSVGPKGFRLDEQFF

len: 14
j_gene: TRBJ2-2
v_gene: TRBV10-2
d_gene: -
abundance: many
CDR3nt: TGCGCCAGCAAGGCGGAAGCTAACACCGGGGAGCTGTTTTTT
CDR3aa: CASKAEANTGELFF

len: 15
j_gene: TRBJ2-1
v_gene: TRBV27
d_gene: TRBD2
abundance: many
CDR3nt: TGTGCCAGCAGTTTTGGGACTACAATAAACAATGAGCAGTTCTTC
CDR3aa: CASSFGTTINNEQFF

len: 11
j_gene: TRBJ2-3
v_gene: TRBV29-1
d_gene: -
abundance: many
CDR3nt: TGCAGCGTTTTAACAGGAGATACGCAGTATTTT
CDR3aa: CSVLTGDTQYF

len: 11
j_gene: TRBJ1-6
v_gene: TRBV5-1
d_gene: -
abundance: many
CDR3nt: TGCGCCAGCAGCTCAGACGGTCCCCTCCACTTT
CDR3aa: CASSSDGPLHF

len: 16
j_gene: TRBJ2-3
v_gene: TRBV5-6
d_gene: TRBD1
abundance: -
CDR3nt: TGTGCCAGCAGCCCTAGACAGGGGGTATACACAGGTACGCAGTATTTT
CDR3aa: CASSPRQGVYTGTQYF

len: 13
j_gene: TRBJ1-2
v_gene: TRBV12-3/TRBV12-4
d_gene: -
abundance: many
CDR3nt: TGTGCCAGCACCGGCGGACAAGCCGGTGGCTACACCTTC
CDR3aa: CASTGGQAGGYTF

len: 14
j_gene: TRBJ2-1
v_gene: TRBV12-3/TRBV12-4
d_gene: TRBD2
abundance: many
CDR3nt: TGTGCCAGCAGTTCGCGGACTAGTAACAATGAGCAGTTCTTC
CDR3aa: CASSSRTSNNEQFF

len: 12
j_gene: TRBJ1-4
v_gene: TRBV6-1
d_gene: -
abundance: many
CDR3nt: TGTGCCAGCAGGCGGACGGCTGAAAAACTGTTTTTT
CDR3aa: CASRRTAEKLFF

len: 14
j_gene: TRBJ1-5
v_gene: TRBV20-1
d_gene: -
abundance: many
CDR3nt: TGCAGTGCTAGCCTGGGGCAGGCGGCTCAGCCCCAGCATTTT
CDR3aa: CSASLGQAAQPQHF

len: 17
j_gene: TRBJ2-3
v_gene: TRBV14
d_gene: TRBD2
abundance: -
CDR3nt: TGTGCCAGCAGCTACGGACTAGCGGGGCTCTCTCGGGGTACGCAGTATTTT
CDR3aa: CASSYGLAGLSRGTQYF

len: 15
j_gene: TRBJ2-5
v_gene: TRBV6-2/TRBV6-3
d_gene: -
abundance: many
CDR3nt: TGTGCCAGCAGTCCCCAGACCCTCGGAGGAGAGACCCAGTACTTC
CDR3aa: CASSPQTLGGETQYF

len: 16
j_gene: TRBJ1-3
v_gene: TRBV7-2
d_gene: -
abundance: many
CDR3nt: TGTGCCAGCAGCTTAGTGGTCGTTAACTCTGGAAACACCATATATTTT
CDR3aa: CASSLVVVNSGNTIYF

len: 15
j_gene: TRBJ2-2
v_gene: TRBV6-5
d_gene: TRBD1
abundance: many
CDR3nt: TGTGCCAGCAGTGGACAGGGGGCTAACACCGGGGAGCTGTTTTTT
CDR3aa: CASSGQGANTGELFF

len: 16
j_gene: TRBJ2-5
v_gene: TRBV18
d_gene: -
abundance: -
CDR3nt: TGTGCCAGCTCACCCCAGGGGGGGGGCGGACAAGAGACCCAGTACTTC
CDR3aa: CASSPQGGGGQETQYF

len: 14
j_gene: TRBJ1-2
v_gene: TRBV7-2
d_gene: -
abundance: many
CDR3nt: TGTGCCAGCAGCCGCGGACAGAACAGCTATGGCTACACCTTC
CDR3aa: CASSRGQNSYGYTF

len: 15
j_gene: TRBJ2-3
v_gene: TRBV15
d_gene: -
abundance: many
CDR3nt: TGTGCCACCAGCCACTGGGGGCTTGGGGCAGATACGCAGTATTTT
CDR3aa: CATSHWGLGADTQYF

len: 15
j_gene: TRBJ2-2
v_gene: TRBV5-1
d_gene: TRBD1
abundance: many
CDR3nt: TGCGCCAGCAGCCCGGGACAGCGGAGCCCCGGGGAGCTGTTTTTT
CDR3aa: CASSPGQRSPGELFF

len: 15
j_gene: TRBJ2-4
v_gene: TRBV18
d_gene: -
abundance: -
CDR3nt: TGTGCCAGCTCAGACCCGGCAGGCGCCAAAAACATTCAGTCCTTC
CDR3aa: CASSDPAGAKNIQSF

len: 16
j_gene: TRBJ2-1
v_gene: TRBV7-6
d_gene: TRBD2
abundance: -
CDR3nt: TGTGCCAGCAACTTTCGTAGCGGGGGAACCTACAATGAGCAGTTCTTC
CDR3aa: CASNFRSGGTYNEQFF

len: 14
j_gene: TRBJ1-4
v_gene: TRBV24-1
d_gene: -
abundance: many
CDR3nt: TGTGCCACCAGTGACCCAGGGGAAAATGAAAAACTGTTTTTT
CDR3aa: CATSDPGENEKLFF

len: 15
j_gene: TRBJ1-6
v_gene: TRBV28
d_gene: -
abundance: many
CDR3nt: TGTGCCAGCAGTCCCGGAGGAAGTTATAATTCACCCCTCCACTTT
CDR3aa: CASSPGGSYNSPLHF

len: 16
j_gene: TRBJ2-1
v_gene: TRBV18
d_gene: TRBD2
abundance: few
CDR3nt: TGTGCCAGCTCACCGTTAGCGGGGGGGCCGGGCAATGAGCAGTTCTTC
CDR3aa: CASSPLAGGPGNEQFF

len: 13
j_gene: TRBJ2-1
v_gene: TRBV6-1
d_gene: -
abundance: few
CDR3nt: TGTGCCAGCAGTGTCCAGGGATCGGGTGAGCAGTTCTTC
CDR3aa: CASSVQGSGEQFF

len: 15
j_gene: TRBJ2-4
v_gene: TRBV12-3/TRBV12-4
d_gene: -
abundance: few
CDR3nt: TGTGCCAGCAGCAATTACAGGGGAGGCAAAAACATTCAGTACTTC
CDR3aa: CASSNYRGGKNIQYF